The source of this TCR beta chain is a study of cytomegalovirus exposure and HLA in healthy donors. For this clone: No antigen is known for it.

The PCR had 60 Vbeta and 13 Jbeta primers. Data came from immunoSEQ multiplex PCR; TCRdb stores just in-frame clones and leaves some out. Found here are under 200,000 clones, roughly 82% of them singletons; the top ten hold around 6%. The V segment lost 6 bases and the J segment 0 bases; nucleotides outside the gene matches: 7. This CDR3 spans 17 amino acids. From germline, CDR1 is KGHSH and CDR2 LQKENI. Study results and caveats: Most likely, a cluster of highly shared sequence variants arose as a sequencing artifact. Three chains linked to CMV were shown in vitro to be specific for CMV antigens. Rarity characterized most TCR sequences, yet some public TCRs appeared in many donors. Earlier analysis looked at TCR beta V segments, and most were productive about 87% or about 30% of the time.

The chain uses TRBV18 and TRBJ2-6; TRBD1 agrees at 8 bases. The receptor was derived from a man between 45 and 60 years old in good health and CMV-seropositive. Sample: PBMCs. CDR3 sequence: CASSAQGANSGANVLTF. The CDR3 region has the DNA TGTGCCAGCTCTGCTCAGGGGGCCAACTCTGGGGCCAACGTCCTGACTTTC.